This T cell receptor (beta chain) emerged from a study of shared clonotypes between healthy human individuals. The sample holds a few counts of this clone. Approximately 210 ng DNA, 30,000 or so T cell genomes, went into each sorted-subset replicate PCR. TCRdb's table, derived via immunoSEQ multiplex PCR, lists solely in-frame clones and lacks some. The sample has over a million clones, about 76% seen once; the top ten hold about 1.5%. From germline, CDR1 is LNHDA and CDR2 SQIVND (reference sequence). The CDR3 is 13 residues long. V lost 1 base to trimming and J lost 5 bases, with 8 bases between them.

Sequencing input: memory CD4+ T cells sorted from blood. Noted subset: CD45RA-negative fraction. The V and J genes are TRBV19 and TRBJ1-1; no clear D. The TCR sequence derives from a young man in good health. CDR3 region: CASSIASGTEAFF. The CDR3, as DNA: TGTGCCAGTAGTATAGCGTCGGGGACTGAAGCTTTCTTT.